This TCR beta chain was recovered during a study of T cell changes during pregnancy in multiple sclerosis. Libraries were prepared by immunoSEQ multiplex PCR; TCRdb keeps only in-frame clonotypes and omits some of them. This table holds approximately 110,000 clones, about 94% found once. CDR1 and CDR2 (germline): MDHEN, SYDVKM. Trimming at V came to 10 bases and at J to 4 bases, leaving 7 bases not matched to a gene. This CDR3 comprises 15 residues. The V and J genes are TRBV28 and TRBJ2-1; 13 bases align to TRBD2. Sequences were derived from peripheral blood, sampled in the third trimester of pregnancy. The origin of this receptor is a female donor with multiple sclerosis, enrolled in a pregnancy study. CDR3 region: CATEILAGGYNEQFF. CDR3 sequence (DNA): TGTGCCACCGAAATACTAGCGGGAGGGTACAATGAGCAGTTCTTC.